These 15 T cell receptor beta chains were sequenced from one sample in a study of blood T cells in healthy people across ages. For the second PCR, which ran for about 6 to 11 cycles, a sample-barcoded 5' primer and a J-beta primer mix were used. TCRdb itself ran the 5' RACE reads through MiXCR, one entry per CDR3 protein. Of around 1,700,000 distinct CDR3 sequences listed, 28% are singletons. Sequences were obtained from blood. All receptors derive from a woman under 40 in good health.

This rearrangement joins TRBV7-2 to TRBJ1-2; D is unresolved. Trimming removed 5 bases at V and 6 bases at J, with 10 bases between. The CDR3 has 12 residues. Germline V gene lookup returns CDR1 SGHTA and CDR2 FQGNSA. This CDR3 reads CASSLHPNGYTF. DNA for the CDR3: TGTGCCAGCAGCCTCCACCCGAATGGCTACACCTTC. The full variable domain, with the rest looked up from reference TRBV7-2 and TRBJ1-2, is GAGVSQSPSNKVTEKGKDVELRCDPISGHTALYWYRQSLGQGLEFLIYFQGNSAPDKSGLPSDRFSAERTGGSVSTLTIQRTQQEDSAVYLCASSLHPNGYTFGSGTRLTVV.

Concerning this clonotype: Given a much more abundant clone one base away, this may be a read error. This chain uses TRBV6-2 or TRBV6-3 with TRBJ2-4; 8 bases fit TRBD1. The better agreement between TRBJ2-7 and the DNA end casts doubt on the J call. Germline CDR1 reads MNHEY; CDR2 reads SVGEGT. The CDR3 runs to 13 residues. DNA of the CDR3: TGTGCCAGCAGCAGGACAGGGTCCGTCGAGCAGTACTTC. It translates to CASSRTGSVEQYF.

The chain carries TRBV9 and TRBJ2-1; 7 nucleotides agree with TRBD1. The germline gives CDR1 SGDLS, CDR2 YYNGEE. The CDR3 consists of 17 residues. V dropped 0 bases and J dropped 0; count of bases not matched to a gene: 6. The CDR3 region has the DNA TGTGCCAGCAGCGTAGGGACAGGCCTAAGCTCCTACAATGAGCAGTTCTTC. This sequence encodes CASSVGTGLSSYNEQFF. Full variable domain (remainder filled in from reference TRBV9 and TRBJ2-1): DSGVTQTPKHLITATGQRVTLRCSPRSGDLSVYWYQQSLDQGLQFLIQYYNGEERAKGNILERFSAQQFPDLHSELNLSSLELGDSALYFCASSVGTGLSSYNEQFFGPGTRLTVL.

This clonotype was counted between two and nine times. The rearrangement uses TRBV15 and TRBJ2-1; maybe TRBD2 (5 bases). The CDR3 spans 15 residues. Between the trimmed V and J ends, which lost 3 bases and 1 base, there was a span of 10 bases. CDR1 is LNHNV and CDR2 is YYDKDF in the germline V gene (reference sequence). The CDR3 here is CATSRERRSYNEQFF. CDR3 nucleotides: TGTGCCACCAGCAGGGAAAGGAGGTCCTACAATGAGCAGTTCTTC.

This clonotype has a count of ten or more. J is TRBJ2-5 and V is TRBV20-1; 10 positions match TRBD2. The ends lost 0 bases at V and 4 bases at J; junction bases unmatched: 11. In germline, CDR1 is DFQATT, CDR2 SNEGSKA (reference sequence). CDR3 length: 17 amino acids. CDR3 bases: TGCAGTGCTAGAGATCTTTCTAGCGGGAGTGAGAGAGAGACCCAGTACTTC. Translated, it gives CSARDLSSGSERETQYF.

The chain uses TRBV12-3 or TRBV12-4 and TRBJ2-6, with D unresolved. V lost 6 bases, J lost 0 bases, and 6 bases lay in between. This CDR3 is built from 14 residues. The CDR3 reads CASRKGSGANVLTF. The CDR3 DNA sequence: TGTGCCAGCAGAAAGGGCTCTGGGGCCAACGTCCTGACTTTC.

There are a few counts of this clonotype. The chain combines TRBV6-5 with TRBJ1-2, with no clear D. Per germline, CDR1 MNHEY and CDR2 SVGAGI. The CDR3 totals 13 residues. V was clipped by 7 bases and J by 2 bases, with 11 bases between them. The CDR3 sequence is CASTEGRNYGYTF. CDR3 bases: TGTGCCAGCACTGAAGGGAGGAACTATGGCTACACCTTC.

As regards this clonotype: The junction does not match germline at one end; this may be a read error. This chain connects TRBV28 to TRBJ1-2, with D perhaps TRBD1 (5 bases). Germline assignment: CDR1 MDHEN and CDR2 SYDVKM. This CDR3 has 15 amino acids. The CDR3 DNA reads TGTGTCAGCAGAACCTCGCTCGGGACGCTCTATGGCTACACCTTC. This codes for CVSRTSLGTLYGYTF.

This clonotype has ten or more counts. This rearrangement joins TRBV10-3 to TRBJ1-4; 7 nucleotides line up with TRBD1. Trimming at V came to 10 bases and at J to 7 bases, leaving 6 bases not matched to a gene. This CDR3 region has 12 residues. Germline V lookup: CDR1 ENHRY, CDR2 SYGVKD. The CDR3 protein is CATRQGSEKLFF. In DNA form, the CDR3 reads TGTGCCACCAGACAGGGTTCTGAAAAACTGTTTTTT.

With regard to this clonotype: With a much larger clone just one base away, this may be a read error. The V gene is TRBV5-1, the J gene TRBJ2-5, with 12 bases aligning to TRBD2. The CDR3 extends over 15 amino acids. Losses at the gene ends were 2 bases for V and 11 bases for J; bases not matched to a gene: 10. Germline assignment: CDR1 SGHRS and CDR2 YFSETQ. CDR3 in DNA: TGCGCCAGCAGCTTTGAGACTAGCGGGAGTAAAGAGCAGTACTTC. This codes for CASSFETSGSKEQYF.

This sequence joins TRBV4-3 and TRBJ2-3; D perhaps matches TRBD1 (5 bases). Germline CDR1 reads LGHNA; CDR2 reads YSLEER. Trimming left V 0 bases short and J 5 bases short, with 18 bases between. The CDR3 spans 17 residues. The CDR3 nucleotides are TGCGCCAGCAGCCAAGAGTGGATCAGGGTTAGTGGAGATACGCAGTATTTT. It specifies CASSQEWIRVSGDTQYF.

This clonotype was recorded a few times. This chain uses TRBV29-1 with TRBJ2-1, with 12 bases lining up with TRBD2. The V segment lost 6 bases and the J segment 8 bases; nucleotides outside the gene matches: 8. Germline V gene lookup returns CDR1 SQVTM and CDR2 ANQGSEA. This CDR3 comprises 14 residues. The CDR3 loop reads CSVGLAGKVDEQFF. CDR3 in DNA: TGCAGCGTAGGACTAGCGGGGAAAGTCGATGAGCAGTTCTTC.

The rearrangement joins TRBV10-3 to TRBJ2-1; TRBD2 matches at 10 bases. The CDR3 extends over 14 amino acids. The junction had 7 bases not matched to a gene; V was cut back by 6 bases and J by 8 bases. In germline, CDR1 is ENHRY, CDR2 SYGVKD. In nucleotides, the CDR3 is TGTGCCATCAGGGAGCGGGGGGGGCGCGATGAGCAGTTCTTC. This encodes CAIRERGGRDEQFF.

The J gene is TRBJ1-1, the V gene TRBV4-3; D unresolved. This CDR3 comprises 14 residues. Per the germline V gene, CDR1 is LGHNA and CDR2 is YSLEER. Trimming cost V 0 bases and J 0 bases, with 5 bases left between them. Here the CDR3 DNA reads TGCGCCAGCAGCCAAGAACACCTGAACACTGAAGCTTTCTTT. Amino acid sequence: CASSQEHLNTEAFF.

This clonotype has just a few counts. The chain employs TRBV4-3 and TRBJ2-3; D may be TRBD2 (6 bases). The CDR3 is made up of 16 amino acids. Germline values: CDR1 LGHNA, CDR2 YSLEER. V was pared by 0 bases and J by 1 base, with 11 bases between. CDR3 amino acids: CASSQELALRTDTQYF. The CDR3 DNA is TGCGCCAGCAGCCAAGAACTAGCTCTCCGCACAGATACGCAGTATTTT.